This T cell receptor beta chain was identified in a study of shared clonotypes between healthy human individuals (dated by TCRdb to the early 2020s). Study-level background: The cohort comprised a couple of women and three men aged 18 to 49 years. Per donor, leukapheresis produced somewhere between about 0.8 and 9 billion PBMCs. To increase sequencing depth and limit assay-specific biases, TCR repertoire library preparation and sequencing were carried out by different laboratories using diverse techniques. The study deeply sequenced blood TCR repertoires of five healthy adults to estimate repertoire size and the extent of clonotype sharing between individuals.

Using the deep immunoSEQ assay, multiplex PCR amplified TCR CDR3 regions from genomic DNA. Extracted genomic DNA from each cell subset was spread evenly across all wells of several immunoSEQ 96-well plates, with each plate serving as a replicate. Each replicate PCR for unsorted PBMC received about 0.3 ug genomic DNA, equal to about 30,000 T cell genomes. Ten immunoSEQ deep assay plates were used to sequence unsorted PBMC genomic DNA. Purified libraries were quantified with a Qubit 3.0 fluorometer, sized on a Bioanalyzer 2100, and re-quantified with the KAPA Library Quantification kit. Every immunoSEQ 96-well plate was sequenced on a dedicated single-read 150-cycle Illumina NextSeq 550 flow cell. Per the authors' processing: Because the immunoSEQ output included only junctional sequences and no quality scores, the filtering could not be the same as the filtering used for full-length reads. Sequences were annotated with PyIR, a Python wrapper for IgBLAST v1.9, using IMGT germline references to assign V/J genes and CDR3. Reads with weak V/J assignments (E-value above 1e-6), missing CDR3, stop codons, out-of-frame junctions, or ambiguous translated residues were removed. V3J clonotypes were defined as sequences sharing an identical inferred V gene, J gene, and CDR3 amino acid sequence. Percentage overlap between repertoires was calculated by dividing the number of shared unique clonotypes by the size of the smaller repertoire. Repertoire richness was assessed with RTK rarefaction, the Chao1 estimator, and Recon v2.1 estimates of unobserved clonotypes. TCRdb retrieved this table from immuneACCESS and kept in-frame rearrangements only. Not all clones are present; in checked studies, unresolved V genes account for under half, and no reason is known for the remainder. V, J and clone size were drawn from that table, and D and trimming were deduced from the DNA. The sample table holds about 480,000 clones, of which nearly 80% were seen once. The top ten constitute around an eighth of the sample.

Study-level results and caveats: Sampling was restricted to blood, and TCR repertoires in tissues likely differ from the TCR repertoires found in blood. Pairwise subsampling indicated that sequencing depth was expected to affect the degree of clonotype sharing among donors. The small number of donors limited the genetic and exposure-history diversity represented.

Healthy HIV-negative adults with no recently reported acute infections or vaccinations were included as donors. All donors were Caucasian adults living in Nashville, Tennessee, USA. For unsorted samples, about 85 million PBMCs were counted and genomic DNA was extracted with the QIAamp DNA Blood Mini kit. Blood was obtained by leukapheresis, after which PBMCs were separated by Ficoll-Histopaque density gradient centrifugation and cryopreserved in liquid nitrogen vapor phase. This clone was detected a few times. This clone's antigen is unknown. The sample holds no much larger clone one base away, and base qualities are not on file. The TCR sequence derives from a woman between 35 and 50 years old in good health. Some clones in this sample may be carry-over from other donors' samples. The specimen sequenced was PBMCs.

The bases read TGCGCCAGCAGCCGTACAGGGCTCAGCTCCTACGAGCAGTACTTC. This yields the protein CASSRTGLSSYEQYF. The V and J segments used are TRBV5-1 and TRBJ2-7, with TRBD1 perhaps the D gene, on 6 matching bases. The CDR3 runs 15 amino acids, cysteine and phenylalanine included. The kept DNA is CDR3 alone, 45 bases in frame from the first base. The germline V gene supplies CDR1 SGHRS and CDR2 YFSETQ. The germline ends are 14 bases apart after V is trimmed by 4 bases and J by 0 bases.